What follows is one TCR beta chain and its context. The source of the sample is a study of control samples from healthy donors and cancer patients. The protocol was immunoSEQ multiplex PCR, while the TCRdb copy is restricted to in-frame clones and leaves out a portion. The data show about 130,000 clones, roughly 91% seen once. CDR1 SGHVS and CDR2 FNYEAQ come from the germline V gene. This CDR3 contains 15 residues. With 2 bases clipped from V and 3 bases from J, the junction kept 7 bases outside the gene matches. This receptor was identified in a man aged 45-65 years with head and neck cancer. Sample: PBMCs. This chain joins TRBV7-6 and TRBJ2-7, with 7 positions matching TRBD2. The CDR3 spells CASSLRSGAYYEQYF. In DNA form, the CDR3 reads TGTGCCAGCAGCTTAAGGAGCGGGGCCTACTACGAGCAGTACTTC.